This T cell receptor beta chain was captured in a study of cytomegalovirus exposure and HLA in healthy donors. The germline V gene encodes CDR1 KGHSH and CDR2 LQKENI. The CDR3 is 15 amino acids. J was trimmed by 4 bases and V by 4 bases; bases with no gene match: 8. PCR employed 60 Vbeta and 13 Jbeta primers. As handled by the study authors: An analysis performed later counted 60 million to 90 million unique TCR beta chains (roughly 11 million of them shared). Some clones are missing from TCRdb's copy, which holds only in-frame ones; the method was immunoSEQ multiplex PCR. The V and J calls and clone size come from that table; D and trimming were worked out from the DNA. Of under 200,000 clones in the sample, 62% are singletons; the top ten hold less than 3%. The study, taken as a whole, reports: The classifier was said to identify cytomegalovirus status with high specificity and sensitivity.

This clone was seen only a few times. Its target is unknown. Material for sequencing was PBMCs. The chain combines TRBV18 with TRBJ2-5; 8 nucleotides align to TRBD1. The receptor was isolated from a man aged 40-55 years in good health and CMV-seronegative. The CDR3 spells CASSRPQGVGETQYF. The CDR3, as DNA: TGTGCCAGCTCACGACCACAGGGGGTTGGAGAGACCCAGTACTTC. The complete variable domain, with remaining parts taken from reference TRBV18 and TRBJ2-5, reads NAGVMQNPRHLVRRRGQEARLRCSPMKGHSHVYWYRQLPEEGLKFMVYLQKENIIDESGMPKERFSAEFPKEGPSILRIQQVVRGDSAAYFCASSRPQGVGETQYFGPGTRLLVL.